Described below is a single TCR beta chain sequence and its context. Its antigen is undetermined. The data derive from a study of shared clonotypes between healthy human individuals. Study in general: The study used three CD4 naive, three CD4 memory, two CD8 naive and one CD8 memory plate per donor. Notes on the study in general: Shared across several donors were around 5% of the naive CD4 clonotypes.

Germline V CDR1 and CDR2: SGHAT, FQNNGV. Trimming shortened V by 3 bases and J by 6 bases, and 15 bases separated the two germline ends. This CDR3 is built from 16 residues. The sorted-subset replicate PCRs were given roughly 190 ng DNA, which is approximately 30,000 T cell genomes. Generated by immunoSEQ multiplex PCR, the TCRdb table keeps only in-frame clones and is missing some. This sample has millions of clones, with 90% to 95% found just once. From CD4+ cells came CD45RA+ naive and CD45RA-negative memory subsets. The source material was naive CD4+ T cells sorted from blood. As to subset: CD45RA+ positively selected. The receptor was isolated from a man between 18 and 35 years old in good health. V is TRBV11-2 and J is TRBJ1-6; no clear D gene. In nucleotides, the CDR3 is TGTGCCAGCAGCTTTGACTCGGGAGTCCCTAATTCACCCCTCCACTTT. Translated, it gives CASSFDSGVPNSPLHF.